The 28 T cell receptor beta chains reported below all come from one sample, sequenced in a study of cytomegalovirus exposure and HLA in healthy donors. PCR was performed using 60 Vbeta and 13 Jbeta primers. TCRdb's table, derived via immunoSEQ multiplex PCR, lists solely in-frame clones and lacks some. Counted here are 200,000 or so clones, 82% occurring once; the ten biggest clones make up 6.5%. Sequencing input: PBMCs. The origin of the receptors is a woman in her forties or fifties in good health and CMV-seropositive.

The chain has TRBV5-4 and TRBJ2-3, with TRBD2 as a possible D gene (5 bases). Per the germline V gene, CDR1 is SGHNT and CDR2 is YYREEE (reference sequence). The ends were cut back, 4 bases at V and 6 bases at J, with 6 bases in the middle. The CDR3 has 11 residues. Written as DNA, the CDR3 is TGTGCCAGCAGCCCGGGGGATACGCAGTATTTT. It encodes CASSPGDTQYF.

The CDR3 nucleotides are TGTGCCAGCAGCTTGGACAGGGGAAACTATGGCTACACCTTC. This gives the protein CASSLDRGNYGYTF. V is TRBV5-4 and J is TRBJ1-2; 7 bases match TRBD1. V shed 0 bases and J 2 bases; nucleotides not matched to a gene: 1. Germline V gives CDR1 SGHNT, CDR2 YYREEE (reference sequence). This CDR3 region has 14 residues.

As to this clone: Germline is not matched at one junction end, which may reflect a read error. The chain joins TRBV6-1 to TRBJ2-6; 8 bases are shared with TRBD1. This CDR3 comprises 15 residues. Germline loops: CDR1 MNHNS, CDR2 SASEGT. In nucleotides, the CDR3 is TGTGCCAGCAGTGGGGGACAGGCTGGGGCCAACGGCCTGACTTTC. This encodes CASSGGQAGANGLTF.

This rearrangement joins TRBV6-5 to TRBJ1-6; tentative D call: TRBD1 (6 bases). V lost 4 bases, J lost 7 bases, and 17 bases lay in between. The CDR3 has 16 amino acids. Per the germline V gene, CDR1 is MNHEY and CDR2 is SVGAGI. CDR3 protein: CASSLGLNRENSPLHF. The CDR3 bases are TGTGCCAGCAGTTTGGGCCTGAACAGGGAGAATTCACCCCTCCACTTT.

This chain links TRBV5-4 with TRBJ2-2, with D possibly matching TRBD1 (6 bases). Germline CDR1 SGHNT, CDR2 YYREEE (reference sequence). V lost 3 bases, J lost 1 base, and 10 bases lay in between. This CDR3 region has 15 residues. The DNA of the CDR3 is TGTGCCAGCAGCTCCGGACAGAAGAACACCGGGGAGCTGTTTTTT. Translated, it gives CASSSGQKNTGELFF.

V gene TRBV14 combines with J gene TRBJ2-1; D unclear. Trimming shortened V by 0 bases and J by 6 bases, and 18 bases separated the two germline ends. This CDR3 has 17 residues. The germline V gene encodes CDR1 SGHDN and CDR2 FVKESK. CDR3: CASSQERSRLRGNEQFF. As DNA, the CDR3 is TGTGCCAGCAGCCAAGAGAGATCGCGGCTCCGAGGCAATGAGCAGTTCTTC.

This clone occurred a few times. Other DNA sequences in the same sample also yield this CDR3. This chain links TRBV19 with TRBJ1-5; D is unclear. Germline V gene sequence: CDR1 LNHDA, CDR2 SQIVND (reference sequence). The CDR3 has 13 residues. Between the trimmed V and J ends, which lost 1 base and 4 bases, there was a span of 5 bases. CDR3 amino acids: CASSIALNQPQHF. CDR3 in DNA: TGTGCCAGTAGTATAGCCCTAAATCAGCCCCAGCATTTT.

The gene calls are TRBV19 and TRBJ2-3, with D possibly TRBD2 on 5 matching bases. Germline V gives CDR1 LNHDA, CDR2 SQIVND (reference sequence). Trimming removed 7 bases at V and 4 bases at J, with 15 bases between. This CDR3 is built from 14 residues. The CDR3: CASTSRAGADTQYF. For the CDR3, the DNA is TGTGCCAGTACCTCGAGGGCCGGCGCAGATACGCAGTATTTT.

This chain connects TRBV5-6 to TRBJ2-5, with D unresolved. Deletions cut 0 bases from V and 3 bases from J, with 12 bases between. The CDR3 runs 15 residues. The V gene's germline CDR1 is SGHDT and CDR2 YYEEEE. In nucleotides, the CDR3 is TGTGCCAGCAGCTTGGGGCCAGATGGTAAAGAGACCCAGTACTTC. Its translation: CASSLGPDGKETQYF.

The chain is built from TRBV20-1 and TRBJ1-4; D call uncertain. The CDR3 is 11 residues long. Germline CDR1 reads DFQATT; CDR2 reads SNEGSKA (reference sequence). Trimming shortened V by 6 bases and J by 7 bases, and 9 bases separated the two germline ends. DNA of the CDR3: TGCAGTGCGCATGTCGGTGAAAAACTGTTTTTT. Its protein is CSAHVGEKLFF.

The sample holds a few counts of this clone. This chain uses TRBV10-3 with TRBJ1-2, with D perhaps TRBD1 (6 bases). The CDR3 has 13 residues. Between the trimmed V and J ends, which lost 9 bases and 1 base, there was a span of 12 bases. The germline V gene encodes CDR1 ENHRY and CDR2 SYGVKD. CDR3: CAIHRDDNYGYTF. DNA for the CDR3: TGTGCCATTCACAGGGATGATAACTATGGCTACACCTTC.

This clone was recorded a few times. The chain has TRBV18 and TRBJ2-7; 9 nucleotides agree with TRBD1. Germline CDR1 is KGHSH and CDR2 is LQKENI. The CDR3 has 12 residues. The V segment lost 6 bases and the J segment 11 bases; nucleotides outside the gene matches: 8. CDR3 loop: CASSDGTGTKYF. Here the CDR3 DNA reads TGTGCCAGCTCGGACGGGACAGGGACCAAGTACTTC.

The chain joins TRBV5-5 to TRBJ2-7; D is unresolved. This CDR3 has 15 residues. Trimming took off 0 bases at V and 2 bases at J, with 12 bases between the two ends. CDR1 is SGHKS and CDR2 is YYEKEE in the germline V gene (reference sequence). The CDR3: CASSLEQARTYEQYF. In nucleotides, the CDR3 is TGTGCCAGCAGCTTGGAGCAGGCCCGAACCTACGAGCAGTACTTC.

J is TRBJ1-1 and V is TRBV28; D not certain. This CDR3 comprises 13 residues. Germline CDR1 MDHEN, CDR2 SYDVKM. V was cut by 6 bases and J by 2 bases, with 10 bases left in between. CDR3 bases: TGTGCCAGCAGCCGAGGTTTAAACACTGAAGCTTTCTTT. Protein sequence: CASSRGLNTEAFF. The entire variable domain, with the rest obtained from reference TRBV28 and TRBJ1-1, is as follows: DVKVTQSSRYLVKRTGEKVFLECVQDMDHENMFWYRQDPGLGLRLIYFSYDVKMKEKGDIPEGYSVSREKKERFSLILESASTNQTSMYLCASSRGLNTEAFFGQGTRLTVV.

A few counts support this clone. The CDR3 protein is CASSGKGQRTDTQYF. In DNA, the CDR3 is TGTGCCAGCAGCGGGAAGGGACAGCGCACAGATACGCAGTATTTT. V and J are TRBV6-5 and TRBJ2-3; 7 positions match TRBD1. The germline V gene encodes CDR1 MNHEY and CDR2 SVGAGI. The CDR3 sequence is 15 residues long. The trim removed 6 bases at V and 1 base at J, leaving 7 bases unmatched.

The V gene is TRBV18, the J gene TRBJ2-2; perhaps TRBD2 as D (5 bases). The V end lost 4 bases, the J end lost 1 base, and 13 bases lay between the germline ends. Per the germline V gene, CDR1 is KGHSH and CDR2 is LQKENI. This CDR3 is built from 16 residues. CDR3 coding DNA: TGTGCCAGCTCACTCTTCGGCGGGTTGAACACCGGGGAGCTGTTTTTT. It yields the protein CASSLFGGLNTGELFF. Full variable domain (rest looked up from reference TRBV18 and TRBJ2-2): NAGVMQNPRHLVRRRGQEARLRCSPMKGHSHVYWYRQLPEEGLKFMVYLQKENIIDESGMPKERFSAEFPKEGPSILRIQQVVRGDSAAYFCASSLFGGLNTGELFFGEGSRLTVL.

The chain uses TRBV9 and TRBJ2-3; 15 positions agree with TRBD2. CDR1 and CDR2 (germline): SGDLS, YYNGEE. The CDR3 spans 17 residues. V dropped 2 bases and J dropped 1; count of bases not matched to a gene: 2. CDR3 in amino acids: CASSVGLAGGGTDTQYF. The DNA for the CDR3 is TGTGCCAGCAGCGTTGGACTAGCGGGGGGGGGCACAGATACGCAGTATTTT. Full variable domain (outside the CDR3, taken from reference TRBV9 and TRBJ2-3): DSGVTQTPKHLITATGQRVTLRCSPRSGDLSVYWYQQSLDQGLQFLIQYYNGEERAKGNILERFSAQQFPDLHSELNLSSLELGDSALYFCASSVGLAGGGTDTQYFGPGTRLTVL.

V usage is TRBV30 and J usage is TRBJ2-3, with D possibly TRBD2 on 6 matching bases. The CDR3 is 14 residues long. Trimming took 3 bases from V and 0 from J, leaving 10 bases between them. Germline V gene data show CDR1 as GTSNPN and CDR2 as SVGIG (reference sequence). The DNA of the CDR3 is TGTGCCTGGAGCGTGGGGACTAGCACAGATACGCAGTATTTT. Its translation: CAWSVGTSTDTQYF.

The rearrangement links TRBV28 to TRBJ2-1; 10 nucleotides line up with TRBD2. CDR1 is MDHEN, CDR2 SYDVKM, per germline. The CDR3 sequence is 15 residues long. J gave up 3 bases and V 4 bases, and 3 bases lay outside the gene matches. The CDR3 sequence is CASSSSGGGYNEQFF. CDR3 in DNA: TGTGCCAGCAGTTCGAGCGGGGGGGGCTACAATGAGCAGTTCTTC. Supplemented by reference TRBV28 and TRBJ2-1, the full variable domain reads DVKVTQSSRYLVKRTGEKVFLECVQDMDHENMFWYRQDPGLGLRLIYFSYDVKMKEKGDIPEGYSVSREKKERFSLILESASTNQTSMYLCASSSSGGGYNEQFFGPGTRLTVL.

This chain links TRBV2 with TRBJ2-2; tentative D call: TRBD1 (6 bases). Trimming stripped 7 bases from V and 2 bases from J, with 11 bases between. Germline lookup yields CDR1 SNHLY and CDR2 FYNNEI. This CDR3 is 14 amino acids long. The CDR3 loop reads CASTTTGNTGELFF. The CDR3 DNA is TGTGCCAGCACCACGACAGGCAACACCGGGGAGCTGTTTTTT.

The V and J genes are TRBV19 and TRBJ2-1; 7 bases match TRBD1. Germline CDR1 LNHDA, CDR2 SQIVND (reference sequence). With V trimmed by 1 base and J by 6 bases, 3 bases remained unmatched. The CDR3 is made up of 14 amino acids. This chain's CDR3 is CASSIGQGVNEQFF. The CDR3 nucleotides read TGTGCCAGTAGTATAGGACAGGGAGTCAATGAGCAGTTCTTC.

The gene calls are TRBV7-6 and TRBJ2-5; TRBD1 matches 8 bases. The CDR3 covers 15 residues. The junction had 7 bases not matched to a gene; V was cut back by 3 bases and J by 4 bases. The germline CDR1 and CDR2 sequences are SGHVS and FNYEAQ. This chain's CDR3 is CASSLIQGAGETQYF. CDR3 DNA: TGTGCCAGCAGCTTGATCCAGGGGGCGGGAGAGACCCAGTACTTC.

The chain joins TRBV9 to TRBJ1-1; TRBD1 matches 9 bases. This CDR3 comprises 15 residues. CDR1 SGDLS and CDR2 YYNGEE come from the germline V gene. Losses at the gene ends were 0 bases for V and 4 bases for J; bases not matched to a gene: 4. The CDR3, as DNA: TGTGCCAGCAGCGTAGCCTCGGACAGGGGCACTGAAGCTTTCTTT. This sequence encodes CASSVASDRGTEAFF.

The CDR3 DNA reads TGTGCCAGCAGCTTAGGCGGGGACACTGAAGCTTTCTTT. Amino acids: CASSLGGDTEAFF. V is TRBV7-6 and J is TRBJ1-1; unclear D gene. The germline V and J ends were trimmed by 1 base and 3 bases, with 6 bases remaining between them. Germline loops: CDR1 SGHVS, CDR2 FNYEAQ. There are 13 residues in the CDR3.

The chain carries TRBV2 and TRBJ2-2; 13 bases fit TRBD2. Trimming at V came to 4 bases and at J to 14 bases, leaving 7 bases not matched to a gene. The CDR3 totals 14 residues. Per germline, CDR1 SNHLY and CDR2 FYNNEI. The CDR3 DNA reads TGTGCCAGCAGTGGACTAGCGGGAGGCCTAGGTCTGTTTTTT. Residues: CASSGLAGGLGLFF.

The chain has TRBV27 and TRBJ2-1; the D is unclear. V lost 6 bases to trimming and J lost 4 bases, with 13 bases between them. The CDR3 consists of 14 residues. Germline CDR1 MNHEY, CDR2 SMNVEV (reference sequence). In nucleotides, the CDR3 is TGTGCCAGCAGCAGACAAGAAGGTTACAATGAGCAGTTCTTC. Translation gives CASSRQEGYNEQFF.

This chain links TRBV7-8 with TRBJ1-1, with 9 bases fitting TRBD1. V trimming: 5 bases; J trimming: 1 base; junction bases outside the gene matches: 11. The CDR3 sequence is 17 residues long. CDR1 SGHVS and CDR2 FQNEAQ come from the germline V gene. The DNA for the CDR3 is TGTGCCAGCAGCATAAGGGGGACAGGGAGAGGGAACACTGAAGCTTTCTTT. Translated: CASSIRGTGRGNTEAFF.

Here the CDR3 DNA reads TGTGCCAGCGGACTAGCGGGAGGCAGCTCCTACGAGCAGTACTTC. It encodes CASGLAGGSSYEQYF. The gene calls are TRBV6-1 and TRBJ2-7; TRBD2 matches at 14 bases. Unmatched junction bases numbered 3, after V lost 8 bases and J lost 0 bases. CDR3 length: 15 amino acids. Germline CDR1 and CDR2: MNHNS and SASEGT.